This T cell receptor (beta chain) was identified in a study of CXCR3-negative and CXCR3-positive naive CD8 T cells. The authors prepared UMI-labeled TRB cDNA libraries by 5' RACE. TCRdb reprocessed the 5' RACE reads; each CDR3 protein has one entry and no DNA is given. This sample's table reports about 130,000 distinct CDR3 sequences. Comment on this clonotype: What it binds is not known.

Whole-study findings and limits: For memory CD8+ cells diversity was much lower, but both naive subsets had comparably high diversity.

Per germline, CDR1 SGHRS and CDR2 YFSETQ. This CDR3 spans 14 amino acids. The genes are TRBV5-1 and TRBJ2-7; checking the TCRdb D call of TRBD2 is not possible without DNA. This receptor was identified in a human donor in good health. Some clones in this sample may be carry-over from other donors' samples. Sequencing was carried out using naive CXCR3- CD8+ T cells from blood. Subset: CD45RO-CCR7+CD27+CD95- naive CD8+ T cells lacking CXCR3 (TNR3-). The CDR3 region is CASSLGGGNYEQYF.